The 20 T cell receptor beta chains below were found in one sample sequenced in a study of T cell repertoires in cytomegalovirus infection. For these receptors, no antigen is known. One entry per CDR3 protein results from TCRdb running MiXCR on the reads. This table has some 700,000 distinct CDR3 sequences, around 32% appearing once. This material consisted of cultured PBMCs, taken from culture after CMV antigen stimulation. The receptors were gathered from a human donor in good health (CMV status not recorded). Some clones in this sample may be carry-over from other donors' samples.

The chain has TRBV5-6 and TRBJ2-1, with 7 bases lining up with TRBD2. The germline V gene has CDR1 SGHDT and CDR2 YYEEEE. The CDR3 is 15 amino acids. V was pared by 4 bases and J by 6 bases, with 10 bases of the junction left unmatched. The chain's CDR3 is CASSGGLVGSNEQFF. The CDR3 nucleotides are TGTGCCAGCAGCGGCGGACTAGTGGGGTCCAATGAGCAGTTCTTC.

This clonotype was found a few times. V is TRBV27 and J is TRBJ2-7; 11 nucleotides line up with TRBD2. Losses at the gene ends were 7 bases for V and 6 bases for J; bases not matched to a gene: 20. Germline V gene sequence: CDR1 MNHEY, CDR2 SMNVEV (reference sequence). The CDR3 consists of 18 residues. CDR3 region: CASTPGRLAGGKKPEQYF. CDR3 DNA sequence: TGTGCCAGCACCCCCGGGCGGCTAGCGGGGGGCAAGAAGCCCGAGCAGTACTTC.

V is TRBV7-6 and J is TRBJ1-1; 8 nucleotides align to TRBD1. The CDR3 is 15 residues long. Unmatched junction bases numbered 12, after V lost 3 bases and J lost 9 bases. CDR1 is SGHVS, CDR2 FNYEAQ, per germline. CDR3 coding DNA: TGTGCCAGCAGCTTCACCCCAGGACAGGGTAGTCAAGCTTTCTTT. It is translated as CASSFTPGQGSQAFF.

The chain has TRBV27 and TRBJ2-1; 11 bases map to TRBD2. The CDR3 has 14 amino acids. The V gene end was trimmed by 10 bases and the J gene end by 2 bases; junction bases not matched to a gene: 4. CDR1 is MNHEY and CDR2 is SMNVEV in the germline V gene (reference sequence). The CDR3: CATQLAGAYNEQFF. Written as DNA, the CDR3 is TGTGCCACGCAACTAGCGGGGGCCTACAATGAGCAGTTCTTC.

Only one count was recorded for this clonotype. The chain has TRBV4-1 and TRBJ2-1; D unresolved. This CDR3 has 15 amino acids. CDR1 is MGHRA and CDR2 is YSYEKL in the germline V gene. V shed 0 bases and J shed 2 bases, with 8 bases lying between them. The CDR3 bases are TGCGCCAGCAGCCAAGATTTCGGAACCTACAATGAGCAGTTCTTC. Translated, it gives CASSQDFGTYNEQFF.

As DNA, the CDR3 is TGCAGTGCTAGGCGTCTACAGGGACCCACAGATACGCAGTATTTT. It encodes CSARRLQGPTDTQYF. The gene calls are TRBV20-1 and TRBJ2-3; TRBD1 might be the D (6 bases). The CDR3 loop spans 15 amino acids. Germline lookup yields CDR1 DFQATT and CDR2 SNEGSKA (reference sequence). The ends were cut back, 3 bases at V and 2 bases at J, with 15 bases in the middle.

This clonotype has a count of ten or more. The gene calls are TRBV7-2 and TRBJ2-7, with a weak D call TRBD2 (7 bases). Trimming removed 5 bases at V and 2 bases at J, with 16 bases between. Germline V lookup: CDR1 SGHTA, CDR2 FQGNSA. There are 15 residues in the CDR3. Here the CDR3 DNA reads TGTGCCAGCAGCCGCGGGGGCCAGGGGACCTACGAGCAGTACTTC. The encoded protein is CASSRGGQGTYEQYF.

The chain links TRBV20-1 to TRBJ2-5, with TRBD2 as a possible D gene (6 bases). Germline assignment: CDR1 DFQATT and CDR2 SNEGSKA (reference sequence). Trimming shortened V by 0 bases and J by 5 bases, and 7 bases separated the two germline ends. The length of the CDR3 is 12 residues. The CDR3, as DNA: TGCAGTGCTAGAGATGGGAGGGAGACCCAGTACTTC. It specifies CSARDGRETQYF.

The J gene is TRBJ1-1, the V gene TRBV19; no definite D call. Germline lookup yields CDR1 LNHDA and CDR2 SQIVND (reference sequence). CDR3 length equals 14 residues. V dropped 5 bases and J dropped 7 bases, with 17 bases sitting between them. This CDR3 reads CASSVLTPRSEAFF. In DNA, the CDR3 is TGTGCCAGTAGTGTTTTGACTCCGCGGAGTGAAGCTTTCTTT.

DNA of the CDR3: TGTGCCAGCACCTCGACCCTCCCAGGGGTAACGCACATTCAGTACTTC. This sequence encodes CASTSTLPGVTHIQYF. V is TRBV25-1 and J is TRBJ2-4; possible D gene TRBD1, 6 bases. Trimming stripped 7 bases from V and 8 bases from J, with 24 bases between. The CDR3 loop spans 16 amino acids. CDR1 MGHDK and CDR2 SYGVNS come from the germline V gene.

The rearrangement links TRBV4-1 to TRBJ2-2, with D unclear. V lost 1 base and J 4 bases, leaving 13 bases between the germline ends. Germline values: CDR1 MGHRA, CDR2 YSYEKL. The CDR3 has 16 residues. The DNA for the CDR3 is TGCGCCAGCAGCCAAGCGAACCTAGTGGGCACCGGGGAGCTGTTTTTT. Protein: CASSQANLVGTGELFF.

This rearrangement joins TRBV2 to TRBJ2-1; D is ambiguous. CDR1 SNHLY and CDR2 FYNNEI come from the germline V gene. With 8 bases removed from V and 5 bases from J, the gap between germline ends came to 16 bases. The CDR3 length is 14 residues. CDR3 nucleotide sequence: TGTGCCAGCTGTCTCGGGCTCGCGAACAATGAGCAGTTCTTC. As protein: CASCLGLANNEQFF. The full variable domain, rest sourced from reference TRBV2 and TRBJ2-1, is EPEVTQTPSHQVTQMGQEVILRCVPISNHLYFYWYRQILGQKVEFLVSFYNNEISEKSEIFDDQFSVERPDGSNFTLKIRSTKLEDSAMYFCASCLGLANNEQFFGPGTRLTVL.

This clonotype was seen more than once but under ten times. The chain uses TRBV5-1 and TRBJ2-7, with 9 bases lining up with TRBD1. The CDR3 covers 15 residues. V trimming: 4 bases; J trimming: 2 bases; junction bases outside the gene matches: 7. Germline V lookup: CDR1 SGHRS, CDR2 YFSETQ. CDR3 region: CASSLVRQGAYEQYF. The DNA for the CDR3 is TGCGCCAGCAGCCTGGTTCGACAGGGGGCCTACGAGCAGTACTTC.

This clonotype was seen repeatedly, ten times or more. The chain recombines TRBV7-2 with TRBJ1-4; the D is unclear. Germline V gene lookup returns CDR1 SGHTA and CDR2 FQGNSA. This CDR3 has 13 residues. The V and J ends lost 5 bases and 6 bases respectively, with 10 bases between them. The CDR3, as DNA: TGTGCCAGCAGCCCGGACCGGGATGAAAAACTGTTTTTT. Protein: CASSPDRDEKLFF.

This chain uses TRBV7-8 with TRBJ2-5; no clear D. V lost 1 base and J lost 6, with 12 bases in between. Germline-derived CDR1 and CDR2 are SGHVS and FQNEAQ. CDR3 length: 14 residues. Here the CDR3 DNA reads TGTGCCAGCAGCTTAGGATTGGGCATAAAGACCCAGTACTTC. It translates to CASSLGLGIKTQYF.

This clonotype was seen many times. The chain has TRBV7-8 and TRBJ1-2, with TRBD1 matching over 8 bases. Germline V CDR1 and CDR2: SGHVS, FQNEAQ. J was trimmed by 7 bases and V by 5 bases; bases with no gene match: 6. The CDR3 sequence is 13 residues long. CDR3 region: CASSTDRGGGYTF. The CDR3 nucleotides read TGTGCCAGCAGCACCGACAGGGGAGGTGGCTACACCTTC.

There are a few counts of this clonotype. The J gene is TRBJ1-1, the V gene TRBV7-2, with D perhaps matching TRBD1 (6 bases). V shed 8 bases and J shed 0 bases, with 10 bases lying between them. CDR3 size: 13 residues. Germline CDR1 reads SGHTA; CDR2 reads FQGNSA. DNA of the CDR3: TGTGCCAGCCGAGGGGGATTGAACACTGAAGCTTTCTTT. Protein product: CASRGGLNTEAFF.

There are a few counts of this clonotype. The DNA for the CDR3 is TGTGCCACCGCCGCCGGTCCATGGTCCTACGAGCAGTACTTC. Translated: CATAAGPWSYEQYF. The chain has TRBV15 and TRBJ2-7, with no clear D. Per the germline V gene, CDR1 is LNHNV and CDR2 is YYDKDF (reference sequence). The V end lost 8 bases, the J end lost 1 base, and 15 bases lay between the germline ends. The CDR3 length is 14 residues.

This clonotype has just a few counts. The chain uses TRBV20-1 and TRBJ2-7; TRBD1 might be the D (6 bases). With 0 bases removed from V and 1 base from J, the gap between germline ends came to 10 bases. The germline V gene encodes CDR1 DFQATT and CDR2 SNEGSKA (reference sequence). This CDR3 contains 14 residues. CDR3 protein: CSARDKDRSYEQYF. Written as DNA, the CDR3 is TGCAGTGCTAGAGACAAGGACAGATCCTACGAGCAGTACTTC.

This clonotype has just a few counts. The CDR3 DNA is TGCAGTGCTAGGAGTTACTGGAGTCAGCCCCAGCATTTT. It codes for CSARSYWSQPQHF. The genes are TRBV20-1 and TRBJ1-5; no firm D call. V lost 3 bases and J lost 6, with 12 bases in between. The CDR3 is 13 amino acids. CDR1 and CDR2 (germline): DFQATT, SNEGSKA (reference sequence).